This TCR beta chain was profiled in a study of CD8+ T cells in alopecia areata. Patients with alopecia areata provided lesional scalp punch biopsies as well as peripheral blood. Study outcomes and limitations: Normal skin contains resident alphabeta T cells, and these are also sequenced in scalp samples.

A note on this clone: Its specificity is not known.

Reverse transcription of extracted RNA yielded cDNA, which provided the sequencing template. Profiled with immunoSEQ multiplex PCR; TCRdb holds only in-frame clones, not every one. The table records about 250,000 clones, roughly two thirds of them present only once. Sequenced here: CD4+ T cells sorted from blood, sampled at week 0. This TCR came from a human donor with alopecia areata.

The CDR3 loop is CAWALGPYEQYF. The CDR3 nucleotides are TGTGCCTGGGCGCTGGGGCCCTACGAGCAGTACTTC. The chain carries TRBV30 and TRBJ2-7, with D possibly being TRBD1 (5 bases). Germline lookup yields CDR1 GTSNPN and CDR2 SVGIG (reference sequence). The ends were cut back, 5 bases at V and 2 bases at J, with 10 bases in the middle. The CDR3 length is 12 residues.